These 23 T cell receptor beta chains came from one sample sequenced in a study of cytomegalovirus exposure and HLA in healthy donors. Primers: 60 Vbeta forward and 13 Jbeta reverse. Libraries were prepared by immunoSEQ multiplex PCR; TCRdb keeps only in-frame clonotypes and omits some of them. Of under 200,000 clones in the sample, about four fifths were seen once. Sequencing was performed on PBMCs. These TCRs come from a woman aged 45-65 years in good health and CMV-seronegative.

The chain is built from TRBV4-3 and TRBJ1-1; no clear D gene. Germline values: CDR1 LGHNA, CDR2 YSLEER. This CDR3 has 17 residues. V gave up 0 bases and J gave up 0 bases, with 14 bases separating them. In DNA form, the CDR3 reads TGCGCCAGCAGCCAAGAACACTCACAGCGGATGAACACTGAAGCTTTCTTT. Its translation is CASSQEHSQRMNTEAFF.

V is TRBV19 and J is TRBJ2-3; D gene unclear. The ends were cut back, 2 bases at V and 10 bases at J, with 13 bases in the middle. Germline CDR1 reads LNHDA; CDR2 reads SQIVND (reference sequence). The CDR3 spans 13 residues. CDR3 loop: CASSISHSQAQYF. DNA of the CDR3: TGTGCCAGTAGTATATCCCACTCCCAGGCGCAGTATTTT.

For the CDR3, the DNA is TGCGCCAGCAGCTTGTCGGGGACTAGTGGAAACACCATATATTTT. It translates to CASSLSGTSGNTIYF. The chain uses TRBV5-1 and TRBJ1-3; TRBD1 might be the D (5 bases). V was pared by 1 base and J by 3 bases, with 11 bases between. Looked up from germline, CDR1 is SGHRS and CDR2 is YFSETQ. The CDR3 length is 15 residues.

The rearrangement uses TRBV6-5 and TRBJ2-2; D perhaps matches TRBD1 (6 bases). This CDR3 spans 14 amino acids. Trimming took 7 bases from V and 5 from J, leaving 14 bases between them. The germline gives CDR1 MNHEY, CDR2 SVGAGI. This CDR3 is CASTEGGWTGELFF. CDR3 nucleotides: TGTGCCAGCACTGAAGGGGGTTGGACCGGGGAGCTGTTTTTT.

The chain is built from TRBV2 and TRBJ2-5; 8 bases are a match to TRBD2. The CDR3 is 15 amino acids. Trimming took 7 bases from V and 3 from J; bases not matched to a gene: 10. The germline CDR1 and CDR2 sequences are SNHLY and FYNNEI. The CDR3: CASKELAVTKETQYF. The DNA of the CDR3 is TGTGCCAGCAAGGAACTAGCGGTTACAAAAGAGACCCAGTACTTC.

V and J are TRBV23-1 and TRBJ2-1; 13 nucleotides match TRBD2. TRBV23-1 is identified as an open reading frame with a role that is uncertain. J gave up 6 bases and V 0 bases, and 2 bases lay outside the gene matches. This CDR3 comprises 16 residues. The CDR3 DNA reads TGCGCCAGCAGTCAATCAGGACTAGCGGGAGCCAATGAGCAGTTCTTC. The encoded protein is CASSQSGLAGANEQFF.

This clone was seen only a few times. The chain employs TRBV7-2 and TRBJ1-2; 7 bases agree with TRBD1. In germline, CDR1 is SGHTA, CDR2 FQGNSA. The CDR3 consists of 13 residues. Germline trimming cut 1 base from V and 10 bases from J; bases unmatched to any gene: 6. As DNA, the CDR3 is TGTGCCAGCAGCTTAGAACAGGGGACGCTCTACACCTTC. Translated, it gives CASSLEQGTLYTF.

This sequence joins TRBV5-1 and TRBJ1-3, with D hard to call. Germline CDR1 SGHRS, CDR2 YFSETQ. The CDR3 extends over 15 amino acids. V dropped 0 bases and J dropped 0 bases, with 7 bases sitting between them. In DNA form, the CDR3 reads TGCGCCAGCAGCTTGGACAGTCGCTCTGGAAACACCATATATTTT. Its translation: CASSLDSRSGNTIYF.

V is TRBV27 and J is TRBJ2-5, with D possibly TRBD2 on 5 matching bases. V lost 5 bases to trimming and J lost 3 bases, with 16 bases between them. This CDR3 contains 15 residues. Germline assignment: CDR1 MNHEY and CDR2 SMNVEV (reference sequence). The CDR3 DNA sequence: TGTGCCAGCAGTCACCTCCGGTTGGGAGAAGAGACCCAGTACTTC. Its protein product is CASSHLRLGEETQYF.

The chain links TRBV7-2 to TRBJ1-3; D ambiguous. Germline V gene data show CDR1 as SGHTA and CDR2 as FQGNSA. The V and J ends lost 0 bases and 0 bases respectively, with 9 bases between them. The CDR3 extends over 16 amino acids. The CDR3 coding sequence is TGTGCCAGCAGCTTAGCTGGTCAGATCTCTGGAAACACCATATATTTT. Protein product: CASSLAGQISGNTIYF.

This chain links TRBV29-1 with TRBJ2-7; the D is unclear. The germline V gene encodes CDR1 SQVTM and CDR2 ANQGSEA. V was shortened by 1 base and J by 3 bases, with 4 bases between the two germline ends. CDR3 size: 11 residues. The chain's CDR3 is CSVEGSYEQYF. The CDR3 DNA reads as TGCAGCGTTGAAGGGAGCTACGAGCAGTACTTC.

The J gene is TRBJ2-7, the V gene TRBV10-3; 7 bases are shared with TRBD2. The germline V gene has CDR1 ENHRY and CDR2 SYGVKD. After removal of 6 bases from V and 2 bases from J, the junction contained 7 bases not matched to a gene. CDR3 size: 14 residues. CDR3 coding DNA: TGTGCCATCAGCTCGCTAGCGGAGACCTACGAGCAGTACTTC. Translated, it gives CAISSLAETYEQYF.

This chain links TRBV29-1 with TRBJ2-3; TRBD1 matches 7 bases. The CDR3 sequence is 14 residues long. V shed 7 bases, J shed 1 base, and the junction held 8 bases outside the gene matches. Germline V CDR1 and CDR2: SQVTM, ANQGSEA. CDR3 sequence (DNA): TGCAGCGCCTCAACAGGGGTGGGCACAGATACGCAGTATTTT. It encodes CSASTGVGTDTQYF.

V is TRBV6-5 and J is TRBJ1-5; a possible D gene is TRBD1 (5 bases). The V gene lost 5 bases and the J gene lost 3 bases, with 11 bases spanning the gap. Germline V CDR1 and CDR2: MNHEY, SVGAGI. The CDR3 totals 14 residues. The CDR3 DNA reads as TGTGCCAGCAGTCATGACAGTTACAATCAGCCCCAGCATTTT. This gives the protein CASSHDSYNQPQHF.

This chain connects TRBV19 to TRBJ2-2, with 8 bases matching TRBD1. From germline, CDR1 is LNHDA and CDR2 SQIVND (reference sequence). The CDR3 extends over 15 amino acids. J lost 6 bases, V lost 5 bases, and 8 bases had no gene match. The CDR3 region has the DNA TGTGCCAGTAGTTTCCGGACAGGGTCATCCGGGGAGCTGTTTTTT. This translates into CASSFRTGSSGELFF.

The count of this clone is one. CDR3 coding DNA: TGCGCCAGCAGTGAGTCGCGGGAGGGTACCTACGAGCAGTACTTC. It translates to CASSESREGTYEQYF. The gene calls are TRBV10-1 and TRBJ2-7; 9 nucleotides line up with TRBD2. The CDR3 contains 15 residues. The V gene's germline CDR1 is WNHNN and CDR2 SYGVQD (reference sequence). Unmatched junction bases numbered 2, after V lost 0 bases and J lost 2 bases.

This clone was seen only once. The V call is TRBV2, the J call TRBJ1-4, with a tentative D call TRBD1 (5 bases). This CDR3 contains 14 residues. The V end lost 3 bases, the J end lost 14 bases, and 19 bases lay between the germline ends. The V gene's germline CDR1 is SNHLY and CDR2 FYNNEI. The CDR3 DNA reads as TGTGCCAGCAGTGAGGGGCAGGCCCTAGAAATTCTGTTTTTT. It yields the protein CASSEGQALEILFF.

This clone was detected a few times. V and J are TRBV4-2 and TRBJ2-1; possible D gene TRBD1, 6 bases. The germline gives CDR1 LGHNA, CDR2 YNFKEQ. This CDR3 comprises 18 residues. V lost 0 bases and J 0 bases, leaving 15 bases between the germline ends. In DNA form, the CDR3 reads TGTGCCAGCAGCCAAGATCGGTCAGGGGCTAGCTCCTACAATGAGCAGTTCTTC. Protein sequence: CASSQDRSGASSYNEQFF.

The chain combines TRBV18 with TRBJ1-1; possibly TRBD1 for D (6 bases). Looked up from germline, CDR1 is KGHSH and CDR2 is LQKENI. This CDR3 has 15 amino acids. V lost 1 base, J lost 0 bases, and 9 bases lay in between. The CDR3 protein is CASSPRGGVNTEAFF. The DNA for the CDR3 is TGTGCCAGCTCACCACGGGGGGGCGTGAACACTGAAGCTTTCTTT.

This clone occurred once. This chain connects TRBV28 to TRBJ1-1; D is unresolved. The CDR3 consists of 14 residues. The V and J ends lost 2 bases and 1 base respectively, with 8 bases between them. Germline CDR1 is MDHEN and CDR2 is SYDVKM. CDR3 coding DNA: TGTGCCAGCAGTTTAGGTCCGGGGAACACTGAAGCTTTCTTT. It translates to CASSLGPGNTEAFF.

V and J are TRBV5-4 and TRBJ2-7; no definite D call. V gave up 0 bases and J gave up 6 bases, with 7 bases separating them. Germline CDR1 and CDR2: SGHNT and YYREEE (reference sequence). This CDR3 spans 12 amino acids. The CDR3, as DNA: TGTGCCAGCAGCTTGGAAGTCGGCGAGCAGTACTTC. As protein: CASSLEVGEQYF. The full variable domain, with the rest looked up from reference TRBV5-4 and TRBJ2-7, is ETGVTQSPTHLIKTRGQQVTLRCSSQSGHNTVSWYQQALGQGPQFIFQYYREEENGRGNFPPRFSGLQFPNYSSELNVNALELDDSALYLCASSLEVGEQYFGPGTRLTVT.

This clone was observed a few times. The CDR3 here is CASSPRVLTEAFF. CDR3 DNA sequence: TGTGCCAGCTCACCCAGGGTTTTGACTGAAGCTTTCTTT. This chain links TRBV18 with TRBJ1-1; possible D gene TRBD1, 5 bases. The V gene's germline CDR1 is KGHSH and CDR2 LQKENI. This CDR3 is 13 amino acids long. V was trimmed by 3 bases and J by 5 bases, leaving 10 bases between them.

As DNA, the CDR3 is TGTGCCAGCAGTGAGGCGGGATGGGCAGATACGCAGTATTTT. Its translation is CASSEAGWADTQYF. This sequence joins TRBV6-5 and TRBJ2-3; D possibly corresponds to TRBD2 (6 bases). Germline assignment: CDR1 MNHEY and CDR2 SVGAGI. This CDR3 contains 14 residues. V lost 5 bases and J 4 bases, leaving 13 bases between the germline ends.